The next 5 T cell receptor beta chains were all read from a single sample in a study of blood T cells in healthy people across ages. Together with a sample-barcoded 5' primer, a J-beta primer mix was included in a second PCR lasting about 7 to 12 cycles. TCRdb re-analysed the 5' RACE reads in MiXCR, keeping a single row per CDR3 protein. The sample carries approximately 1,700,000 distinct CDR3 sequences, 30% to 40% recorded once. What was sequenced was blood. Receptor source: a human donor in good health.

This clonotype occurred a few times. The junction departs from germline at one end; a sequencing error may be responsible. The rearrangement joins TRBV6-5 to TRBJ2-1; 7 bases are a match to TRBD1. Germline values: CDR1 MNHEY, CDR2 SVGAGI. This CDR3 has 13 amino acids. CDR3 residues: CASALDRYNEQFF. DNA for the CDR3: TGCGCCAGCGCCCTGGACAGGTACAATGAGCAGTTCTTC.

The DNA of the CDR3 is TGCAGCGGCGATTTAACAGATACGCAGTATTTT. This codes for CSGDLTDTQYF. The chain employs TRBV29-1 and TRBJ2-3; D call uncertain. Trimming pared 7 bases from V and 3 bases from J, leaving 8 bases between. The CDR3 totals 11 residues. The germline CDR1 and CDR2 sequences are SQVTM and ANQGSEA.

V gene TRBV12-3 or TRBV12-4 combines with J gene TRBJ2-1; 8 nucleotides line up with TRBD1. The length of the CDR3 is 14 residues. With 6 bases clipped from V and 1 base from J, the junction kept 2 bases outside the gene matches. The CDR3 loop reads CASRRTGSYNEQFF. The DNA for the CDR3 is TGTGCCAGCAGACGGACAGGGTCCTACAATGAGCAGTTCTTC.

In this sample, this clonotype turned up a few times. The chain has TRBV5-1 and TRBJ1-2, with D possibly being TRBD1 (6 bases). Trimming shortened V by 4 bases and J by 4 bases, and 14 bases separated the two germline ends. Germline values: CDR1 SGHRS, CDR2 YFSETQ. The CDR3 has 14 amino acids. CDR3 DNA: TGCGCCAGCAGCACAGGACAGAGTCTCTATGGCTACACCTTC. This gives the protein CASSTGQSLYGYTF.

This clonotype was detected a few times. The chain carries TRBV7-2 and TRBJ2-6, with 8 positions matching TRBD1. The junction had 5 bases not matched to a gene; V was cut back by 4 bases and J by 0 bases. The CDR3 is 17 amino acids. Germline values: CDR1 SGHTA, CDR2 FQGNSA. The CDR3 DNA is TGTGCCAGCAGCTCAGACAGGGGAGGCTCTGGGGCCAACGTCCTGACTTTC. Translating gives CASSSDRGGSGANVLTF.